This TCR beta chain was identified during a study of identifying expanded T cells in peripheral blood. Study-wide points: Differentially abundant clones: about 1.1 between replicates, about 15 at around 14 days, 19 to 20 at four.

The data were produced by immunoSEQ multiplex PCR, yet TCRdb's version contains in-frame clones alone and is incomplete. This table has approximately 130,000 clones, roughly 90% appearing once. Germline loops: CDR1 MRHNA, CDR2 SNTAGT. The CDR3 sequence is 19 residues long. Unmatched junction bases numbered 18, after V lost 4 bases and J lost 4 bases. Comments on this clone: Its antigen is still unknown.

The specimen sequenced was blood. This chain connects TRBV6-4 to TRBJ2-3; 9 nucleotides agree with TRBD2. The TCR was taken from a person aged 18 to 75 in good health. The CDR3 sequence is CASSASPAGGGPVSDTQYF. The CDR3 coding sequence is TGTGCCAGCAGTGCCTCACCAGCGGGAGGCGGTCCGGTCTCAGATACGCAGTATTTT.